This entry lists 5 T cell receptor beta chains sequenced from one sample in a study of shared clonotypes between healthy human individuals. Clones were sequenced by immunoSEQ multiplex PCR, and TCRdb holds only the in-frame ones, with some missing. This table holds some 200,000 clones, 66% found once. Sample: memory CD4+ T cells sorted from blood. Subset specified: CD45RA-negative fraction. The receptor source for this set is a man under 40 in good health.

This clone has a count of ten or more. The gene calls are TRBV25-1 and TRBJ2-5; a weak D match, TRBD2 (5 bases). This CDR3 comprises 13 residues. The germline V gene encodes CDR1 MGHDK and CDR2 SYGVNS. V shed 7 bases and J shed 5 bases, with 14 bases lying between them. CDR3 in DNA: TGTGCCAGCACCTCCGCGGGTACGGAGACCCAGTACTTC. As protein: CASTSAGTETQYF. The full variable domain, in which reference TRBV25-1 and TRBJ2-5 provide the parts outside the CDR3, is EADIYQTPRYLVIGTGKKITLECSQTMGHDKMYWYQQDPGMELHLIHYSYGVNSTEKGDLSSESTVSRIRTEHFPLTLESARPSHTSQYLCASTSAGTETQYFGPGTRLLVL.

The chain uses TRBV12-2 and TRBJ2-7; the table's TRBD2 call for D was not verified on the DNA. TRBV12-2 is an annotated pseudogene. The CDR3 has 16 residues. The CDR3 reads CASRLPSGRARNEQYF. CDR3 nucleotides: TGTGCAAGTCGCTTACCAAGCGGGAGGGCCAGGAACGAGCAGTACTTC.

V and J are TRBV7-2 and TRBJ2-4, with TRBD2 matching over 12 bases. The CDR3 is made up of 14 amino acids. V shed 6 bases, J shed 8 bases, and the junction held 5 bases outside the gene matches. Per the germline V gene, CDR1 is SGHTA and CDR2 is FQGNSA. The CDR3 DNA is TGTGCCAGCAGTTCAAGACTAGCGGGAGACATTCAGTACTTC. The encoded protein is CASSSRLAGDIQYF.

This chain connects TRBV28 to TRBJ1-5; no clear D gene. CDR1 is MDHEN and CDR2 is SYDVKM in the germline V gene. The CDR3 length is 12 residues. V was trimmed by 7 bases and J by 4 bases, leaving 8 bases between them. CDR3 sequence reads: CASNFQNQPQHF. The CDR3 DNA follows: TGTGCCAGCAACTTCCAGAATCAGCCCCAGCATTTT.

The chain has TRBV5-1 and TRBJ2-2; TRBD2 is a possible D gene (7 bases). CDR1 and CDR2 from the germline V gene are SGHRS and YFSETQ. V lost 2 bases, J lost 3 bases, and 14 bases lay in between. CDR3 length equals 16 residues. CDR3 nucleotide sequence: TGCGCCAGCAGCTTTACGGGGGGCATCTACACCGGGGAGCTGTTTTTT. This gives the protein CASSFTGGIYTGELFF.